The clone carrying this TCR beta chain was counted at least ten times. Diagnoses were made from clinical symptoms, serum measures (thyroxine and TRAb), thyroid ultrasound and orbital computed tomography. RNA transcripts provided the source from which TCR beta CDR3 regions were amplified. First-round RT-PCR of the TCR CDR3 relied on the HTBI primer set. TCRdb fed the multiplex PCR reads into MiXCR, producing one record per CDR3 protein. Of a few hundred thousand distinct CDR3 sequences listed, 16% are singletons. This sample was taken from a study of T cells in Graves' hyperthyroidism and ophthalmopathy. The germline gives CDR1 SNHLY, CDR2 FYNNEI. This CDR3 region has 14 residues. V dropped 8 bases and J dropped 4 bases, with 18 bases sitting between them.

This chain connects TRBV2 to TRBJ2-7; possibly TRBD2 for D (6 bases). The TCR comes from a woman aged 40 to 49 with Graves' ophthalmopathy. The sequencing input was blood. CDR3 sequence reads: CASRDLGGSYEQYF. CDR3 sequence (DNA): TGTGCCAGCCGGGACTTAGGAGGCTCATACGAGCAGTACTTC.